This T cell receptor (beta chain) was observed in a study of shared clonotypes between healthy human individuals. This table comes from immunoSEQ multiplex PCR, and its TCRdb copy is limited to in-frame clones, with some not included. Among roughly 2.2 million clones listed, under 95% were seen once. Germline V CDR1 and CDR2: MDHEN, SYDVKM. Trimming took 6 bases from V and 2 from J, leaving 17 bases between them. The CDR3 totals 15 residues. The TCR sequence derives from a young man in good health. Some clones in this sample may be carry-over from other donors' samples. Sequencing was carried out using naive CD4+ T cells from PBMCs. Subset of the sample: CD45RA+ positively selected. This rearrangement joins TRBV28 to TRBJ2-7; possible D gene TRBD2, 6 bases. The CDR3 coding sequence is TGTGCCAGCAGGACGACCGGGACTCAACCCTACGAGCAGTACTTC. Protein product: CASRTTGTQPYEQYF.